The 9 T cell receptor beta chains listed next were all sequenced from one sample in a study of T cell clones after liver transplantation. Profiling relied on immunoSEQ multiplex PCR, and the TCRdb table lists in-frame clones only, not all of them. The table includes under 130,000 clones, 84% detected once. This material consisted of CD4+ T cells from blood, taken around 44 months after liver transplant. The receptors were gathered from a human patient who received a liver transplant. The graft donor may account for some of the T cells.

The chain has TRBV5-4 and TRBJ1-4; D is ambiguous. CDR1 is SGHNT and CDR2 is YYREEE in the germline V gene (reference sequence). V lost 3 bases and J 2 bases, leaving 14 bases between the germline ends. This CDR3 is 16 amino acids long. DNA of the CDR3: TGTGCCAGCAGCTCGCGACGAGGGCCTACTAATGAAAAACTGTTTTTT. Its protein product is CASSSRRGPTNEKLFF.

V gene TRBV18 combines with J gene TRBJ2-7; 7 nucleotides align to TRBD2. After removal of 4 bases from V and 0 bases from J, the junction contained 12 bases not matched to a gene. CDR3 length: 17 amino acids. Germline CDR1 is KGHSH and CDR2 is LQKENI. CDR3 protein: CASSRNSGGGSSYEQYF. In nucleotides, the CDR3 is TGTGCCAGCTCACGTAATTCGGGCGGGGGAAGCTCCTACGAGCAGTACTTC.

V usage is TRBV19 and J usage is TRBJ2-7, with TRBD1 identical over 10 bases. The CDR3 consists of 14 residues. J was trimmed by 0 bases and V by 6 bases; bases with no gene match: 2. Per germline, CDR1 LNHDA and CDR2 SQIVND (reference sequence). For the CDR3, the DNA is TGTGCCAGTAGGGACAGGGGGAACTCCTACGAGCAGTACTTC. As protein: CASRDRGNSYEQYF.

The J gene is TRBJ1-2, the V gene TRBV6-1, with D hard to call. V gave up 6 bases and J gave up 0 bases, with 11 bases separating them. Germline CDR1 reads MNHNS; CDR2 reads SASEGT. The CDR3 totals 14 residues. The CDR3 reads CASRRDGANYGYTF. The DNA for the CDR3 is TGTGCCAGCAGGAGAGACGGAGCTAACTATGGCTACACCTTC.

This chain links TRBV7-2 with TRBJ2-3; 9 bases line up with TRBD2. CDR1 is SGHTA and CDR2 is FQGNSA in the germline V gene. The V gene end was trimmed by 0 bases and the J gene end by 4 bases; junction bases not matched to a gene: 2. This CDR3 spans 15 amino acids. The CDR3 nucleotides read TGTGCCAGCAGCTTAGCGGGCGGGGGGGCAGATACGCAGTATTTT. Translated: CASSLAGGGADTQYF.

The chain carries TRBV4-1 and TRBJ2-5, with 11 bases aligning to TRBD1. Germline CDR1 MGHRA, CDR2 YSYEKL. The CDR3 totals 17 residues. The junction had 10 bases not matched to a gene; V was cut back by 2 bases and J by 5 bases. CDR3 in amino acids: CASSQLRGRDRGETQYF. The CDR3 region has the DNA TGCGCCAGCAGCCAACTGCGGGGTAGGGACAGGGGGGAGACCCAGTACTTC.

CDR3 sequence (DNA): TGTGCCAGCAGCCAAGACCAGACAGGGGGTAATGAAAAACTGTTTTTT. Protein sequence: CASSQDQTGGNEKLFF. The chain uses TRBV4-2 and TRBJ1-4, with 9 bases identical to TRBD1. V was pared by 0 bases and J by 4 bases, with 3 bases of the junction left unmatched. CDR1 and CDR2 from the germline V gene are LGHNA and YNFKEQ. This CDR3 comprises 16 residues.

V gene TRBV5-4 combines with J gene TRBJ2-7, with TRBD1 as a possible D gene (6 bases). Deletions cut 0 bases from V and 3 bases from J, with 10 bases between. Germline V gene lookup returns CDR1 SGHNT and CDR2 YYREEE (reference sequence). There are 14 residues in the CDR3. The CDR3 sequence is CASSLENRDYEQYF. The DNA of the CDR3 is TGTGCCAGCAGCTTGGAGAACAGGGACTACGAGCAGTACTTC.

The gene calls are TRBV7-2 and TRBJ2-5, with D possibly being TRBD1 or TRBD2 (6 bases each). V lost 1 base and J 5 bases, leaving 11 bases between the germline ends. The CDR3 contains 14 residues. Germline CDR1 reads SGHTA; CDR2 reads FQGNSA. CDR3 amino acids: CASSLGGAGETQYF. The CDR3 DNA sequence: TGTGCCAGCAGCTTAGGGGGGGCAGGGGAGACCCAGTACTTC.